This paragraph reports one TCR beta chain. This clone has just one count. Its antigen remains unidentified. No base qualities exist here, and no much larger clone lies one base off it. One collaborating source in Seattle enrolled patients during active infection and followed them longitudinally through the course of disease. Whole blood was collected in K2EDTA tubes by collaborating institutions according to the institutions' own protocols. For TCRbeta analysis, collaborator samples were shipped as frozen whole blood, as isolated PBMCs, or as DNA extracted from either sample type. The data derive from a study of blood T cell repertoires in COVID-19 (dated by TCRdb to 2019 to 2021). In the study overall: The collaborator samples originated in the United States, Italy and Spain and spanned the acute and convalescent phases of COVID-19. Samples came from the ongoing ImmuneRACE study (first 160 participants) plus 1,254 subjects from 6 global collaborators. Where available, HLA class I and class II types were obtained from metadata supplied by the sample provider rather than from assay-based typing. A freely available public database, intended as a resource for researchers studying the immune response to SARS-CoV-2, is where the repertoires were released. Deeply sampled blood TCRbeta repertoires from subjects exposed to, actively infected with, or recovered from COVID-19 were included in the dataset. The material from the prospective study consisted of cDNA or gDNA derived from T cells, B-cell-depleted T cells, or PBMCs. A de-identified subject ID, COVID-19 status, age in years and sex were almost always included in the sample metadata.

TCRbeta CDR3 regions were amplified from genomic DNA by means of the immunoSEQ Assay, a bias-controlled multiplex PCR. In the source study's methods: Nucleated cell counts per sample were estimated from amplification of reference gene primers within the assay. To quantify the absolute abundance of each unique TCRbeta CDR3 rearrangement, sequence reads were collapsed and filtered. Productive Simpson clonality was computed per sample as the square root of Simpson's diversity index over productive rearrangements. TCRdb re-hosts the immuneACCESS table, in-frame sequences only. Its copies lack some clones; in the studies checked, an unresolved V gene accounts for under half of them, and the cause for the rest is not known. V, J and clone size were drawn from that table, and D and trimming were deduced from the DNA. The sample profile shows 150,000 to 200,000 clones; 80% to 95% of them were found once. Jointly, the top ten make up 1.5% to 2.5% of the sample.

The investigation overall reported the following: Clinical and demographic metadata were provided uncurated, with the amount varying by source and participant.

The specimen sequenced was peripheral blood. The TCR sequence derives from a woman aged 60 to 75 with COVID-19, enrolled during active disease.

The CDR3 has the sequence CATSREQGLYNEQFF. The nucleotides are TGTGCCACCAGCAGAGAACAGGGGCTTTACAATGAGCAGTTCTTC. Recombination connected TRBV15 to TRBJ2-1; TRBD1 lines up with 7 middle nucleotides. CDR1 and CDR2 are read off the germline V gene (reference sequence) as LNHNV and YYDKDF. Clipping removes 0 bases from V and 4 bases from J, with 3 as the unmatched junction base count. The CDR3 runs 15 amino acids, cysteine and phenylalanine included. Of the read, only the CDR3 DNA is kept; its 45 bases are in frame from base 1.